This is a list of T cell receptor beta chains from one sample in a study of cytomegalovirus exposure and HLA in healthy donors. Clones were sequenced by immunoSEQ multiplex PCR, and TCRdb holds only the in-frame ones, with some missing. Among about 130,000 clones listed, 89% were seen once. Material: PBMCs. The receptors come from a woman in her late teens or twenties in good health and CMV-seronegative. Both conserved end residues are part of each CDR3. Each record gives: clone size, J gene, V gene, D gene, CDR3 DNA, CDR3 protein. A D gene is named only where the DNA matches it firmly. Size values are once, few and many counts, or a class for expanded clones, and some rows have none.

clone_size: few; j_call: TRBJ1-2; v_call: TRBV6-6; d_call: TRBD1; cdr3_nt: TGTGCCAGCAGTTACTTGGACAGGTCCTATGGCTACACCTTC; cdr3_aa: CASSYLDRSYGYTF
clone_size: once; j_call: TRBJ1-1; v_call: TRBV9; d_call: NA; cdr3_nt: TGTGCCAGCAGCGCCCAGGGGATGGATTTT; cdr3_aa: CASSAQGMDF
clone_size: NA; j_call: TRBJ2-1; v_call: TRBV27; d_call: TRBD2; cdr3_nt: TGTGCCAGCAGTTTGGGGCTAGCGGGCAATGAGCAGTTCTTC; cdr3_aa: CASSLGLAGNEQFF
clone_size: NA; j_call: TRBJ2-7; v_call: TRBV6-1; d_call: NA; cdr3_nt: TGTGCCAGCACGCGCAGGTTCCCCTACTACGAGCAGTACTTC; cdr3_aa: CASTRRFPYYEQYF
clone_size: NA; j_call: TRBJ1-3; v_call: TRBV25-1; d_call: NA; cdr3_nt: TGTGCCACCCGAGCTTTAGACTCTGGAAACACCATATATTTT; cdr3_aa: CATRALDSGNTIYF
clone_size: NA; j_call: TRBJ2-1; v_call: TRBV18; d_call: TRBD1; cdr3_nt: TGTGCCAGCTCTCCCAGGGGGCTGTTAAATGAGCAGTTCTTC; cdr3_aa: CASSPRGLLNEQFF
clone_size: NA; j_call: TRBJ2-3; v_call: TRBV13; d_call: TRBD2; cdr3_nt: TGTGCCAGCAGCCCGAGACTAGCCCCAGATACGCAGTATTTT; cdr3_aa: CASSPRLAPDTQYF
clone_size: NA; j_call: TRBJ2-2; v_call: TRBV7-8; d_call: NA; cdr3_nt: TGTGCCAGCAGTGAAACGGTGGGAGCTGCCTCCTCGGAGCTGTTTTTT; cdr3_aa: CASSETVGAASSELFF
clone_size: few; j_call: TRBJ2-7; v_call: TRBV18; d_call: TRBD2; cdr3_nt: TGTGCCAGCTCACCACCTTCGGCGGGGGCCTACGAGCAGTACTTC; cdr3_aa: CASSPPSAGAYEQYF
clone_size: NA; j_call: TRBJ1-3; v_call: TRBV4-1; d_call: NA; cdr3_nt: TGCGCCAGCAGCCAAAACAGGGCATCTGGAAACACCATATATTTT; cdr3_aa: CASSQNRASGNTIYF
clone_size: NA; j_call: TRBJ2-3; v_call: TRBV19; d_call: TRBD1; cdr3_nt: TGTGCCAGTAGTACGGGAAGGACAGGGGGGCGATATACGCAGTATTTT; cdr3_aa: CASSTGRTGGRYTQYF
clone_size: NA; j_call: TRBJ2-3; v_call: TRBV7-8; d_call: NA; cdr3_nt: TGTGCCAGCAGCTTATACGGCGGCCCGGATACGCAGTATTTT; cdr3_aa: CASSLYGGPDTQYF
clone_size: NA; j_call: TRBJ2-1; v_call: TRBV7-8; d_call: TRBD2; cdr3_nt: TGTGCCAGCAGCCCTAGGACTAGCGGGGGTTACAATGAGCAGTTCTTC; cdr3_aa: CASSPRTSGGYNEQFF
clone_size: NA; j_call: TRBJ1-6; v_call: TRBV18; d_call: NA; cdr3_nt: TGTGCCAGCTCACCCACGAAGGGGCTAGATTCACCCCTCCACTTT; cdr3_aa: CASSPTKGLDSPLHF
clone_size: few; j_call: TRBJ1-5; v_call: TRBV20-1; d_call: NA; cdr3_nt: TGCAGTGCTAGCGGGGATCAGCCCCAGCATTTT; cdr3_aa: CSASGDQPQHF
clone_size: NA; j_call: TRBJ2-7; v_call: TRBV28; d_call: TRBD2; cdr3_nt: TGTGCCAGCAGTCCCCTAGCGGGGGGGTCCTACGAGCAGTACTTC; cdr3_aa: CASSPLAGGSYEQYF
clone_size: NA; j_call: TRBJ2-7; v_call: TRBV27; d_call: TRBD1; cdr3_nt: TGTGCCAGCAGTCCACAGGGGGCGAGCTACGAGCAGTACTTC; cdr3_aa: CASSPQGASYEQYF
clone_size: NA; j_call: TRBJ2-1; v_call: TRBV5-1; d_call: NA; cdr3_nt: TGCGCCAGCAGCTACGGGTCCAATGAGCAGTTCTTC; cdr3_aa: CASSYGSNEQFF
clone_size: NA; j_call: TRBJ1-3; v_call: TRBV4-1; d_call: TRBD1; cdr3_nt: TGCGCCAGCAGCCAATTTGACAGGGGGCCACTCTCTGGAAACACCATATATTTT; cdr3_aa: CASSQFDRGPLSGNTIYF
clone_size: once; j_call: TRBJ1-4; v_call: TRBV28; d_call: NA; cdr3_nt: TGTGCCAGCAGAATAGGGGGGGGTGAAAAACTGTTTTTT; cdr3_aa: CASRIGGGEKLFF
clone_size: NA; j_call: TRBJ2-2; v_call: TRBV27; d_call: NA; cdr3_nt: TGTGCCAGCAGTTTATCTACGAACACCGGGGAGCTGTTTTTT; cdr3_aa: CASSLSTNTGELFF
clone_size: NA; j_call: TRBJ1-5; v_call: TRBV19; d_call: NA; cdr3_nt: TGTGCCAGTAGCAGGGAGGGGTCCAATCAGCCCCAGCATTTT; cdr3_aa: CASSREGSNQPQHF
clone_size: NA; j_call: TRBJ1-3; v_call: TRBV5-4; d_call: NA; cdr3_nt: TGTGCCAGCAGCCTATCAGGGGACGGAAACACCATATATTTT; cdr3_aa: CASSLSGDGNTIYF
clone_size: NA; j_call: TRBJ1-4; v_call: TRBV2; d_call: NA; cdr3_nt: TGTGCCAGCATTCAACAAGCCGAAACGGGTGAAAAACTGTTTTTT; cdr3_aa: CASIQQAETGEKLFF
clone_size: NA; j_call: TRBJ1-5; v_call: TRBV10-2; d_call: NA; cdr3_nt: TGCGCCAGCAGTGAGGCGGGCGCGTTTGGACAGCCCCAGCATTTT; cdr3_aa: CASSEAGAFGQPQHF
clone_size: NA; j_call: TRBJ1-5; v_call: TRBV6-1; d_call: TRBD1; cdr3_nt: TGTGCCAGCAGTGAAGCATCCGGACAGGGACAGCCCCAGCATTTT; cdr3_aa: CASSEASGQGQPQHF
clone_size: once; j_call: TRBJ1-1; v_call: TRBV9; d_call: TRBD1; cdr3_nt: TGTGCCAGCAGCGTAAAGGGGGCGGACTCTGCTTTCTTT; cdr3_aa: CASSVKGADSAFF
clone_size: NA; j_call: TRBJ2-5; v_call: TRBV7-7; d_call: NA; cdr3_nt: TGTGCTAGCAGCTCCGGAGAGACCCAGTACTTC; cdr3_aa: CASSSGETQYF
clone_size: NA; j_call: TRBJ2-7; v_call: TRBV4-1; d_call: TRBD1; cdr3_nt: TGCGCCAGCAGCCAAGATATTTTGCAGGGGGCCCTCGAGCAGTACTTC; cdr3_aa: CASSQDILQGALEQYF
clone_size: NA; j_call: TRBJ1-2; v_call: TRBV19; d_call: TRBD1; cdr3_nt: TGTGCCAGTAGCAGAGGGACAGATATTAACTATGGCTACACCTTC; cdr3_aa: CASSRGTDINYGYTF
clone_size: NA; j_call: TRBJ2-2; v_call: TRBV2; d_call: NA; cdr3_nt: TGTGCCAGCGGCGGGCCCGCCGGGGAGCTGTTTTTT; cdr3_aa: CASGGPAGELFF
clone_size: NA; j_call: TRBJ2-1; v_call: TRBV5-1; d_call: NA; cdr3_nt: TGCGCCAGCAGCCACGATCTAGCGCGAACCAACAATGAGCAGTTCTTC; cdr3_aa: CASSHDLARTNNEQFF
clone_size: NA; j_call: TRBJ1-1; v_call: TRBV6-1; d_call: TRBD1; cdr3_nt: TGTGCCAGCAGTGGACAGGGTAAGGTAGGCACTGAAGCTTTCTTT; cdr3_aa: CASSGQGKVGTEAFF
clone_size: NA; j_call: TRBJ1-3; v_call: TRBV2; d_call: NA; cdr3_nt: TGTGCCCGCTCTCAGGGTTCCGGAAACACCATATATTTT; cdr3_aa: CARSQGSGNTIYF
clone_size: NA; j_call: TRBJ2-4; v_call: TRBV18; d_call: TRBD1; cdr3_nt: TGTGCCAGCTCAAGACAGGGGTTTGTCAAAAACATTCAGTACTTC; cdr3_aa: CASSRQGFVKNIQYF
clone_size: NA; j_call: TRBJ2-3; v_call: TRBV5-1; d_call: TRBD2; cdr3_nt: TGCGCCAGCAGCTTGGGTCTAGCGGGGGGCACAGATACGCAGTATTTT; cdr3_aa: CASSLGLAGGTDTQYF
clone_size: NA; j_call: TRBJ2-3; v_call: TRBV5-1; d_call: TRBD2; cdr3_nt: TGCGCCAGCAGCTCCCGCCGGGAAAGCGGGGGGCTCACAGATACGCAGTATTTT; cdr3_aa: CASSSRRESGGLTDTQYF
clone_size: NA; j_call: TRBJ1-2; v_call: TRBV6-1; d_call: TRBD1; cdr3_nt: TGTGCCAGCAGTTTCCCGGACAGGGATGGCTACACCTTC; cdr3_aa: CASSFPDRDGYTF
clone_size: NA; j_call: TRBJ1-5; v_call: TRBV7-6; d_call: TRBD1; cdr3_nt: TGTGCCAGCAGTCTACAGGGGAGAGCATCGCAGCCCCAGCATTTT; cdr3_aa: CASSLQGRASQPQHF
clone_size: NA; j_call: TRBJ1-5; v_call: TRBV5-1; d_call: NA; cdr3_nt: TGCGCCAGCAGCTTGGGAAGCTTGAATCAGCCCCAGCATTTT; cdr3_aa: CASSLGSLNQPQHF
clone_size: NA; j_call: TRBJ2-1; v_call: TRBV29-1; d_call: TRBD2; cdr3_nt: TGCAGCGTTCACCTCGGGGGGTCCAATGAGCAGTTCTTC; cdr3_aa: CSVHLGGSNEQFF
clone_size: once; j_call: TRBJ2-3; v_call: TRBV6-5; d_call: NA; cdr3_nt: TGTGCCAGCAGTTACTCGAGGGATACGCAGTATTTT; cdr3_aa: CASSYSRDTQYF
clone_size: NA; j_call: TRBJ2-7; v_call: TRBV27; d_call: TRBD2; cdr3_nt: TGTGCCAGCAGTTTATTCGCTAGCGGGGGGGCCCGTAGTTACGAGCAGTACTTC; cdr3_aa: CASSLFASGGARSYEQYF
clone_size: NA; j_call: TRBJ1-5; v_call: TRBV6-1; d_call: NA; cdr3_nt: TGTGCCAGCAGTTATATTGAGGATCAGCCCCAGCATTTT; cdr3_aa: CASSYIEDQPQHF
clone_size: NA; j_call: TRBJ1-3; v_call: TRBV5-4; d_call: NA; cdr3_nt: TGTGCCAGCAGTCCGGCCGAGGGCGAGAAACTCTCTGGAAACACCATATATTTT; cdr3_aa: CASSPAEGEKLSGNTIYF
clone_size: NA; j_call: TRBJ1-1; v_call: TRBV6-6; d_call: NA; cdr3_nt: TGTGCCAGCAGCCCTACAGGGTTGAACACTGAAGCTTTCTTT; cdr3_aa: CASSPTGLNTEAFF
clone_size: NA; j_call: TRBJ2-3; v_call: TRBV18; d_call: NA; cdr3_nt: TGTGCCAGCTCGCACCCCGGGTTGGATACGCAGTATTTT; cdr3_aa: CASSHPGLDTQYF
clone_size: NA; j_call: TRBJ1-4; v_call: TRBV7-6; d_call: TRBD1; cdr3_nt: TGTGCCAGCAGCTTAGGGTCCAGGGGGCGGGAAAAACTGTTTTTT; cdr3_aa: CASSLGSRGREKLFF
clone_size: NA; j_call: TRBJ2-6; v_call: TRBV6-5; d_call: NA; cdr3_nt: TGTGCCAGCAGGGGGGCTGACTGGGCCAACGTCCTGACTTTC; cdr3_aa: CASRGADWANVLTF